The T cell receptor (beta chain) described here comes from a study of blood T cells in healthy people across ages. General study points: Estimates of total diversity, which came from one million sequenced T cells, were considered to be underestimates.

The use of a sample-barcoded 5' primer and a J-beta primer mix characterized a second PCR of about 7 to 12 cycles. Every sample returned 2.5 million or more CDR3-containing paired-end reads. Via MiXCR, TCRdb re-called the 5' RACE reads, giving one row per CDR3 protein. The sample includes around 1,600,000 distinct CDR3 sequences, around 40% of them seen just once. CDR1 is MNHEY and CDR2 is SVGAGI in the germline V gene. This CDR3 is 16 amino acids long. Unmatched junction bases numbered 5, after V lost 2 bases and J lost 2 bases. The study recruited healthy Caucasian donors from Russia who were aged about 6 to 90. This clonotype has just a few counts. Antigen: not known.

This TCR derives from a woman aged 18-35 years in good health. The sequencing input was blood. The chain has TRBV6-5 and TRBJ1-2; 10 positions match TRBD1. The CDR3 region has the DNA TGTGCCAGCAGTTACCGCGGGACAGGGGTAAACTATGGCTACACCTTC. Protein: CASSYRGTGVNYGYTF.